The clone carrying this T cell receptor (beta chain) was seen more than once but under ten times. Its cognate antigen is unknown. The data derive from a study of T cell repertoires in cytomegalovirus infection. Findings and limits, study-wide: In two of eight donors, the top clonotype was HLA-C-restricted CMV-specific.

TCRdb passed the reads through MiXCR, listing each CDR3 protein once. The repertoire holds 310,000 or so distinct CDR3 sequences, with roughly a quarter as singletons. Sequencing was carried out using PBMCs. This receptor was identified in a human donor in good health (CMV status not recorded). Some clones in this sample may be carry-over from other donors' samples.

The CDR3 is CASSARQFVVGYTF. The CDR3 DNA reads TGTGCCAGCAGCGCACGACAGTTCGTGGTCGGCTACACCTTC. This chain joins TRBV7-9 and TRBJ1-2; perhaps TRBD1 as D (5 bases). CDR1 and CDR2 (germline): SEHNR, FQNEAQ (reference sequence). CDR3 length equals 14 residues. The V end lost 5 bases, the J end lost 8 bases, and 18 bases lay between the germline ends.